This TCR beta chain stems from a study of post-analysis software for immune sequencing data. About the research overall: Disease courses included relapsing-remitting, secondary progressive and progressive-relapsing multiple sclerosis.

The V gene end was trimmed by 5 bases and the J gene end by 6 bases; junction bases not matched to a gene: 7. The CDR3 is 15 residues long. The V gene's germline CDR1 is SGHAT and CDR2 FQNNGV. Included in the TCR beta cDNA libraries were unique molecular identifiers. A population of 1 to 10 million T cells gave rise to about 500,000 cDNA molecules. One entry per CDR3 protein results from TCRdb running MiXCR on the PCR reads. Of about 800,000 distinct CDR3 sequences detected, approximately 30% appear once; the ten largest clones hold about 0.5%. The study, taken as a whole, reports: Among multiple sclerosis patients, normalized Chao1 diversity was significantly below that of controls. Strong co-clustering by F measure linked samples that shared a preparation batch. Controls had lower frequencies than patients of five or six TRBV segments, which included TRBV5-6, TRBV5-1 and TRBV20-1.

This clonotype was found a few times. Antigen specificity is unknown. Material: blood. This TCR was sampled from a girl aged 5-17 years with multiple sclerosis. V is TRBV11-2 and J is TRBJ2-3; 11 nucleotides align to TRBD2. The CDR3 sequence is CASSQLAGGRDTQYF. Here the CDR3 DNA reads TGTGCCAGCAGCCAATTAGCGGGGGGGCGCGATACGCAGTATTTT.